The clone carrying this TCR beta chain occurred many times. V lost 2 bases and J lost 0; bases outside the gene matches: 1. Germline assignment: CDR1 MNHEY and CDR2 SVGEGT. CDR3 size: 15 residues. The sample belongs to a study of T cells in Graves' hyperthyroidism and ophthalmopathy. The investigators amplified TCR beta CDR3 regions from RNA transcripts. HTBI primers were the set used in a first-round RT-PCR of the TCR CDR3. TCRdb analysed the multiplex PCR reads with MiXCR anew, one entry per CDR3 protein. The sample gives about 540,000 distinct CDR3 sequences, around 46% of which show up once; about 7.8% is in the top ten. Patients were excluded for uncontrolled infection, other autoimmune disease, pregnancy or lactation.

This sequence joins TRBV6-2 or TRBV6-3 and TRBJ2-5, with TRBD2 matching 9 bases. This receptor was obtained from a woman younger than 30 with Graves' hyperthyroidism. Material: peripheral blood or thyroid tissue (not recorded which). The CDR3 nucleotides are TGTGCCAGCAGTTACGCGGGAGGGTACCAAGAGACCCAGTACTTC. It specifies CASSYAGGYQETQYF.